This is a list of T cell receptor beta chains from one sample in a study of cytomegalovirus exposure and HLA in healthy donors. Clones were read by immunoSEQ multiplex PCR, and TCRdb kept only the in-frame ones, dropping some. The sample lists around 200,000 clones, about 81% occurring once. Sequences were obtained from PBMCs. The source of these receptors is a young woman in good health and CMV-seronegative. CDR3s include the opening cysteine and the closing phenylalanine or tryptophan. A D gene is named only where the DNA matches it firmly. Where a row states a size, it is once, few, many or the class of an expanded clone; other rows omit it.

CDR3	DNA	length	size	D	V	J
CASSIGGSGTSYEQYF	TGTGCCAGTAGTATAGGCGGTAGCGGGACGTCCTACGAGCAGTACTTC	16	.	TRBD2	TRBV19	TRBJ2-7
CASSPGLEGGNEQYF	TGTGCCAGCTCACCAGGATTGGAAGGGGGAAACGAGCAGTACTTC	15	.	.	TRBV18	TRBJ2-7
CASSFSRGHYEQYF	TGTGCCAGCAGTTTTTCCAGGGGGCATTACGAGCAGTACTTC	14	.	TRBD1	TRBV28	TRBJ2-7
CASSDRPYGYTF	TGTGCCAGCAGCGACAGGCCCTATGGCTACACCTTC	12	.	.	TRBV28	TRBJ1-2
CAWNVRGNQPQHF	TGTGCCTGGAACGTCAGGGGAAATCAGCCCCAGCATTTT	13	few	.	TRBV30	TRBJ1-5
CASSLAKHRDTEAFF	TGTGCCAGCAGCTTGGCCAAACACAGAGACACTGAAGCTTTCTTT	15	.	.	TRBV5-4	TRBJ1-1
CASSSWDRRTGELFF	TGTGCCAGCAGCTCCTGGGACAGGAGGACCGGGGAGCTGTTTTTT	15	.	TRBD1	TRBV7-2	TRBJ2-2
CASSQSETEKETQYF	TGCGCCAGCAGCCAATCGGAGACAGAGAAAGAGACCCAGTACTTC	15	.	.	TRBV4-1	TRBJ2-5
CASSRRRDKNSPLHF	TGTGCCAGTAGCCGCAGGAGGGATAAGAATTCACCCCTCCACTTT	15	.	.	TRBV19	TRBJ1-6
CASKAGLTYNEQFF	TGTGCCAGCAAAGCGGGACTAACCTACAATGAGCAGTTCTTC	14	.	TRBD2	TRBV27	TRBJ2-1
CASSEWRGDTQYF	TGTGCCAGCAGTGAATGGAGAGGAGATACGCAGTATTTT	13	once	.	TRBV25-1	TRBJ2-3
CASSLAGQGKGEQYF	TGCGCCAGCAGCTTGGCGGGACAGGGAAAAGGCGAGCAGTACTTC	15	few	TRBD1	TRBV5-1	TRBJ2-7
CASSEDWTGGASGYTF	TGTGCCAGCAGTGAAGACTGGACAGGGGGCGCATCTGGCTACACCTTC	16	.	TRBD1	TRBV6-4	TRBJ1-2
CASSRLAQNTGELFF	TGTGCCAGCTCAAGGCTAGCGCAGAACACCGGGGAGCTGTTTTTT	15	.	.	TRBV2	TRBJ2-2